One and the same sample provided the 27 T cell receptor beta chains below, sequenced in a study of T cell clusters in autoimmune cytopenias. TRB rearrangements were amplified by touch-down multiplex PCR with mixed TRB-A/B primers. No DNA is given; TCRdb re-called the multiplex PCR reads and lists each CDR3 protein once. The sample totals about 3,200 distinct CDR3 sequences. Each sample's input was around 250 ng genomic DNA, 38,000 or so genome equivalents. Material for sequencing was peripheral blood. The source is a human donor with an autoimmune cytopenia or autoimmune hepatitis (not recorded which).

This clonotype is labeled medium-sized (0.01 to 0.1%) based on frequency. The CDR3 loop is CASRNRVGSSYNEQFF. The chain joins TRBV6-2 or TRBV6-3 to TRBJ2-1; TCRdb selects TRBD1, and the lack of DNA leaves this call unchecked. In germline, CDR1 is MNHEY, CDR2 SVGEGT. The CDR3 is 16 amino acids.

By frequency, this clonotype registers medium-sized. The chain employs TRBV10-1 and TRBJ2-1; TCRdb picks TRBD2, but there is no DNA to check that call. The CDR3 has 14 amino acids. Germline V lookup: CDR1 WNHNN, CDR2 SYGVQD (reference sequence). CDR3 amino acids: CASSEDPQYNEQFF.

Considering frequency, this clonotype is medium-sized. The CDR3 is CASSYSPREETQYF. The V call is TRBV6-5, the J call TRBJ2-5; checking the TCRdb D call of TRBD2 is not possible without DNA. Germline V gives CDR1 MNHEY, CDR2 SVGAGI. The CDR3 is made up of 14 amino acids.

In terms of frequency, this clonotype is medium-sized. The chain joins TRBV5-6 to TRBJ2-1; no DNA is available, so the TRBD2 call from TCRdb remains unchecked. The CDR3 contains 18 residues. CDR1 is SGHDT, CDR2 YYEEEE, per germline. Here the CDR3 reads CASSTPGTSGRETNEQFF.

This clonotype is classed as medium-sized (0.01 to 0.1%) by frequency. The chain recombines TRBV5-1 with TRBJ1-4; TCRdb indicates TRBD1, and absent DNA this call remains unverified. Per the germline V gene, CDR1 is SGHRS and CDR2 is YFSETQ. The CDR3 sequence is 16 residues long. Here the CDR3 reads CASSGGGTGRNEKLFF. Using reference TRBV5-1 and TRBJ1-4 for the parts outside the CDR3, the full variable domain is KAGVTQTPRYLIKTRGQQVTLSCSPISGHRSVSWYQQTPGQGLQFLFEYFSETQRNKGNFPGRFSGRQFSNSRSEMNVSTLELGDSALYLCASSGGGTGRNEKLFFGSGTQLSVL.

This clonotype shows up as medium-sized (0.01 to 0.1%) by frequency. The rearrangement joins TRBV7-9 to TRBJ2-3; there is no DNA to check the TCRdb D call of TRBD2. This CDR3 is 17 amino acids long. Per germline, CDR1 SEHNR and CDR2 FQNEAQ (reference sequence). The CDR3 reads CASSLYGGGYYTDTQYF.

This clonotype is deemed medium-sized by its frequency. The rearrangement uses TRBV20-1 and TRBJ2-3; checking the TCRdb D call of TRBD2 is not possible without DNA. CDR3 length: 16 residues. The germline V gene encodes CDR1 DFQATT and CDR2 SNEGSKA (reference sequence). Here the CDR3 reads CSARDLGLAGIDTQYF.

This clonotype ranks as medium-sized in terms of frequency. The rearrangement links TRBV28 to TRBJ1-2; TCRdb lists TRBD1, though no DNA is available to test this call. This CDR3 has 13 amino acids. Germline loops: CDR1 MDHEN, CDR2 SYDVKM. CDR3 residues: CASSYRGSYGYTF.

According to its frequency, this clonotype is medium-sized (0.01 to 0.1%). This CDR3 reads CASSPLRLAGGRVDTQYF. V usage is TRBV18 and J usage is TRBJ2-3; no DNA is available, so the TRBD2 call from TCRdb remains unchecked. CDR1 is KGHSH, CDR2 LQKENI, per germline. The CDR3 loop spans 18 amino acids.

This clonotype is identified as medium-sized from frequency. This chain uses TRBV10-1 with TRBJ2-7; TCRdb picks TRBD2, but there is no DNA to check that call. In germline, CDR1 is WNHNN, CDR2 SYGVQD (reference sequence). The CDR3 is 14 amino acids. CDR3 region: CASSEDPQYNEQYF.

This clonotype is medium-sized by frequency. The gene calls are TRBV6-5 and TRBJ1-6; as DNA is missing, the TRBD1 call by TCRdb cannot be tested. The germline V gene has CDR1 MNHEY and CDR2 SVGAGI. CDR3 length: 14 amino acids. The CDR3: CASSRSGYGSPLHF.

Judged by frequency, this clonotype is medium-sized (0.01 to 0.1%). The CDR3 spells CASSLAPYSNQPQHF. This chain joins TRBV28 and TRBJ1-5; without DNA, the TCRdb call of TRBD1 cannot be checked. The CDR3 length is 15 residues. The germline gives CDR1 MDHEN, CDR2 SYDVKM. The complete variable domain, with remaining parts taken from reference TRBV28 and TRBJ1-5, reads DVKVTQSSRYLVKRTGEKVFLECVQDMDHENMFWYRQDPGLGLRLIYFSYDVKMKEKGDIPEGYSVSREKKERFSLILESASTNQTSMYLCASSLAPYSNQPQHFGDGTRLSIL.

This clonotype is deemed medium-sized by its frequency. The CDR3 here is CAWSLGGLAEAFF. J is TRBJ1-1 and V is TRBV30. CDR3 length: 13 residues. Germline assignment: CDR1 GTSNPN and CDR2 SVGIG (reference sequence).

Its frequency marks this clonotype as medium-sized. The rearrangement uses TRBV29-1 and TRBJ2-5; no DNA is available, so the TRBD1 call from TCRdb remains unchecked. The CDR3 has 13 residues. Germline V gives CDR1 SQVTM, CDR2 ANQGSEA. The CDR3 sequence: CSVEGRGHETQYF.

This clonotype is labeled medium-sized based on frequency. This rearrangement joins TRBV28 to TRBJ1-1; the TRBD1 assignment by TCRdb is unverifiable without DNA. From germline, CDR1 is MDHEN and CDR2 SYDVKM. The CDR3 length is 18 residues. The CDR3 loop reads CASRYPGTGIGPRSEAFF.

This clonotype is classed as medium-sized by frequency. The CDR3 protein is CASSLASGKNEQFF. The chain has TRBV27 and TRBJ2-1; TCRdb's D gene call, TRBD2, goes unchecked for lack of DNA. The CDR3 has 14 residues. Per germline, CDR1 MNHEY and CDR2 SMNVEV (reference sequence).

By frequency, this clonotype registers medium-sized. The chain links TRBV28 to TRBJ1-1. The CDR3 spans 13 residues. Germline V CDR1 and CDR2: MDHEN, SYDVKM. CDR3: CASKVEEDTEAFF.

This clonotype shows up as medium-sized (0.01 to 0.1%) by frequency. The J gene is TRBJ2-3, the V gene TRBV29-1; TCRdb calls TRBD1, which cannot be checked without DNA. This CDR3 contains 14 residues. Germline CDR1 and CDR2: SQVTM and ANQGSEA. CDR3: CSAGGGRGADTQYF.

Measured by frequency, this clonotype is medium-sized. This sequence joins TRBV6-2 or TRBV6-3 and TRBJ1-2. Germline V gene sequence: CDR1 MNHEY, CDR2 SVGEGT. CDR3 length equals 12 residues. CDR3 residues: CAVGSRYYGYTF.

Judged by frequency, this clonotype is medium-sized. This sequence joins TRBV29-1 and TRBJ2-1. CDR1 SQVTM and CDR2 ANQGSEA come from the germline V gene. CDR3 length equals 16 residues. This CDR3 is CSVETGFRNLYNEQFF.

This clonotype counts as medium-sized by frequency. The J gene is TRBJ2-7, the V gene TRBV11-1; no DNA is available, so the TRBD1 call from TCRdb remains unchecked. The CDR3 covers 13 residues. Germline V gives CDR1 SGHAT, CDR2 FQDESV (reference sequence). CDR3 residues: CASSWDSYYEQYF. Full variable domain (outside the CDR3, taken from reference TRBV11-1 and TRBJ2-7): EAEVAQSPRYKITEKSQAVAFWCDPISGHATLYWYRQILGQGPELLVQFQDESVVDDSQLPKDRFSAERLKGVDSTLKIQPAELGDSAMYLCASSWDSYYEQYFGPGTRLTVT.

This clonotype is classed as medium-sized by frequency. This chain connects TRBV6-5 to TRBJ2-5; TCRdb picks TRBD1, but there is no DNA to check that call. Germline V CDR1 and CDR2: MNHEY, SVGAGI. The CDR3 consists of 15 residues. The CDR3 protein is CASSYSRQGFETQYF.

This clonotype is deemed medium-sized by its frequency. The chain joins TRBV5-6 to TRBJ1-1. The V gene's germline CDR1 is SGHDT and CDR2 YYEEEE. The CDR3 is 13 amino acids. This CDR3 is CASSLGQLRGAFF.

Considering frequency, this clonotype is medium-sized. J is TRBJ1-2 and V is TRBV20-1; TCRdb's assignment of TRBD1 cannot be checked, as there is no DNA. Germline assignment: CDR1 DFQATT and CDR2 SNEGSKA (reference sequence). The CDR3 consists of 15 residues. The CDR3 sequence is CSAREGTGIGYGYTF.

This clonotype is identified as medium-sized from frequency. CDR3 residues: CASSSEGDYEQYF. V usage is TRBV5-1 and J usage is TRBJ2-7. The length of the CDR3 is 13 residues. Germline V gene data show CDR1 as SGHRS and CDR2 as YFSETQ.

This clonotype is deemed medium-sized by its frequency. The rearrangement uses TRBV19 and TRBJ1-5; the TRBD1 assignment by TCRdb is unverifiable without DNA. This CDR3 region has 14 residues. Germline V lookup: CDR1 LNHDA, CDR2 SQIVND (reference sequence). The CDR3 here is CASSIDWGDQPQHF.

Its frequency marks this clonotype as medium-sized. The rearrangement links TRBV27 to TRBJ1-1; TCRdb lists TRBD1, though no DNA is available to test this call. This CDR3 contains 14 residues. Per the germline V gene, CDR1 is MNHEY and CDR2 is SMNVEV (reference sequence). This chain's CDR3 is CASGARGRGTEAFF.